The T cell receptor beta chain under discussion was sequenced for a study of cytomegalovirus exposure and HLA in healthy donors. Across the study: Researchers previously reported finding fewer than 140 million unique TCR beta sequences from about 170 million T cells.

The CDR3 spans 16 residues. V lost 3 bases and J 0 bases, leaving 13 bases between the germline ends. CDR1 SGHDT and CDR2 YYEEEE come from the germline V gene. Use of 60 Vbeta and 13 Jbeta primers characterized the PCR. The table came from immunoSEQ multiplex PCR; TCRdb's copy has only in-frame clones and leaves some out. The sample spans under 90,000 clones; the ten largest clones claim around 7.5%. General study results and limits: In presence/absence analyses, roughly uniform sequencing depth across donors was assumed. Listed as cytomegalovirus-associated were over 150 TCR beta chains.

With regard to this clone: Its target is not known.

The receptor's source is a female donor in good health and CMV-seropositive. V is TRBV5-6 and J is TRBJ1-5; D possibly corresponds to TRBD1 (6 bases). The source material was PBMCs. The CDR3 region is CASSSSDRDSNQPQHF. Here the CDR3 DNA reads TGTGCCAGCAGCTCATCGGACAGAGATAGCAATCAGCCCCAGCATTTT.